These 26 T cell receptor beta chains came from one sample sequenced in a study of blood T cells in healthy people across ages. Sample-barcoded 5' priming and a J-beta primer mix drove a second PCR of about 7 to 11 cycles. Each CDR3 protein is one row after TCRdb ran MiXCR on the 5' RACE reads. The table records 650,000 or so distinct CDR3 sequences, 52% of them present only once. Input material: blood. Every receptor here comes from a woman over 75 in good health.

The chain uses TRBV2 and TRBJ2-3, with TRBD2 matching 13 bases. Per the germline V gene, CDR1 is SNHLY and CDR2 is FYNNEI. The CDR3 is 16 residues long. The V segment lost 9 bases and the J segment 2 bases; nucleotides outside the gene matches: 8. CDR3 bases: TGTGCCAGGAGGAGGACTAGCGGGAGCACCACAGATACGCAGTATTTT. Translation: CARRRTSGSTTDTQYF.

The J gene is TRBJ2-1, the V gene TRBV4-1; 8 bases are shared with TRBD2. Germline CDR1 is MGHRA and CDR2 is YSYEKL. The V and J ends lost 3 bases and 8 bases, in that order; junction bases with no gene match: 6. The CDR3 loop spans 14 amino acids. The CDR3 region is CASSQRLAIDEQFF. CDR3 DNA sequence: TGCGCCAGCAGCCAGAGACTAGCGATCGATGAGCAGTTCTTC.

The rearrangement links TRBV20-1 to TRBJ2-5; 9 bases line up with TRBD2. Trimming cost V 0 bases and J 7 bases; bases outside gene matches: 12. Germline CDR1 DFQATT, CDR2 SNEGSKA (reference sequence). The CDR3 is 16 amino acids. The CDR3 protein is CSARDPVAGVLGTQYF. The CDR3 nucleotides are TGCAGTGCTAGAGATCCGGTAGCGGGAGTTTTAGGGACCCAGTACTTC.

In its sample, this clonotype was seen many times. As DNA, the CDR3 is TGTGCCAGCAGTTTAGCGCTCCAGGGGAGCGAGCAGTACTTC. Translating gives CASSLALQGSEQYF. The chain joins TRBV12-3 or TRBV12-4 to TRBJ2-7, with D tentatively TRBD1 (6 bases). V was clipped by 0 bases and J by 6 bases, with 12 bases between them. This CDR3 is built from 14 residues.

In its sample, this clonotype was seen once. The chain couples TRBV20-1 to TRBJ1-6; no firm D call. The CDR3 consists of 13 residues. Trimming pared 3 bases from V and 12 bases from J, leaving 15 bases between. CDR1 DFQATT and CDR2 SNEGSKA come from the germline V gene (reference sequence). The chain's CDR3 is CSASGQTGGPLHF. In nucleotides, the CDR3 is TGCAGTGCTAGCGGCCAAACCGGCGGACCCCTCCACTTT.

This chain uses TRBV27 with TRBJ2-6; D may correspond to TRBD1 or TRBD2 (5 bases each). V lost 4 bases and J 0 bases, leaving 10 bases between the germline ends. Germline V gene sequence: CDR1 MNHEY, CDR2 SMNVEV (reference sequence). This CDR3 spans 16 amino acids. DNA of the CDR3: TGTGCCAGCAGTTCTGGGACGTTCTCTGGGGCCAACGTCCTGACTTTC. Residues: CASSSGTFSGANVLTF.

The CDR3 DNA reads as TGCGCCAGCAGCCAAGAACTGCTGGACGAGCAGTACTTC. It is translated as CASSQELLDEQYF. J is TRBJ2-7 and V is TRBV4-1; D remains ambiguous. CDR1 MGHRA and CDR2 YSYEKL come from the germline V gene. Trimming shortened V by 0 bases and J by 5 bases, and 8 bases separated the two germline ends. This CDR3 is built from 13 residues.

This clonotype was observed at least ten times. This rearrangement joins TRBV3-1 to TRBJ2-1, with 7 bases lining up with TRBD1. This CDR3 contains 14 residues. Germline V gene lookup returns CDR1 LGHDT and CDR2 YNNKEL (reference sequence). After removal of 4 bases from V and 3 bases from J, the junction contained 3 bases not matched to a gene. CDR3 sequence reads: CASSLTGRYNEQFF. The CDR3 coding sequence is TGTGCCAGCAGCCTGACAGGGCGCTACAATGAGCAGTTCTTC.

This clonotype came up a few times. V is TRBV11-2 and J is TRBJ2-3; D not certain. In germline, CDR1 is SGHAT, CDR2 FQNNGV. V lost 5 bases to trimming and J lost 0 bases, with 12 bases between them. The CDR3 has 15 residues. CDR3 sequence reads: CASSKAFGSTDTQYF. The CDR3 nucleotides are TGTGCCAGCAGCAAAGCGTTTGGTAGCACAGATACGCAGTATTTT.

As concerns this clonotype: Germline is not matched at one junction end, which may reflect a read error. V gene TRBV4-1 combines with J gene TRBJ2-1; unclear D gene. Germline V gene data show CDR1 as MGHRA and CDR2 as YSYEKL. The CDR3 covers 15 residues. CDR3 amino acids: CASSQPSLDYSEQFF. The CDR3 DNA reads TGCGCCAGCAGCCAGCCCAGCCTAGATTACAGTGAGCAGTTCTTC.

This clonotype was observed at least ten times. The CDR3 coding sequence is TGCAGTGCGCACTCCGGATACGAGCAGTACTTC. As protein: CSAHSGYEQYF. The chain has TRBV20-1 and TRBJ2-7; no definite D call. Germline V CDR1 and CDR2: DFQATT, SNEGSKA (reference sequence). CDR3 length equals 11 residues. The V gene lost 6 bases and the J gene lost 4 bases, with 10 bases spanning the gap.

The chain links TRBV6-5 to TRBJ2-7, with TRBD2 matching over 11 bases. The junction had 7 bases not matched to a gene; V was cut back by 6 bases and J by 0 bases. The CDR3 has 16 residues. In germline, CDR1 is MNHEY, CDR2 SVGAGI. CDR3 DNA: TGTGCCAGCAGACTGACTAGCGGGGCCAGCTCCTACGAGCAGTACTTC. This sequence encodes CASRLTSGASSYEQYF.

This chain links TRBV5-1 with TRBJ1-6, with D possibly being TRBD1 (6 bases). The CDR3 covers 16 residues. The V and J ends lost 0 bases and 10 bases respectively, with 17 bases between them. Per germline, CDR1 SGHRS and CDR2 YFSETQ. The CDR3 DNA is TGCGCCAGCAGCTTGGGGCCCCCAGGGGATCGATCACCCCTCCACTTT. Translation gives CASSLGPPGDRSPLHF.

Only one count was recorded for this clonotype. The rearrangement joins TRBV20-1 to TRBJ2-5, with 8 bases lining up with TRBD1. Germline CDR1 and CDR2: DFQATT and SNEGSKA (reference sequence). The V segment lost 0 bases and the J segment 5 bases; nucleotides outside the gene matches: 17. The CDR3 totals 18 residues. In DNA, the CDR3 is TGCAGTGCTAGAGAAAGGTGGACAGGGTCCCCCAGATACGAGACCCAGTACTTC. Amino acids: CSARERWTGSPRYETQYF.

This chain links TRBV28 with TRBJ2-1; tentative D call: TRBD2 (5 bases). The V and J ends lost 6 bases and 7 bases respectively, with 19 bases between them. The CDR3 spans 15 residues. Germline CDR1 reads MDHEN; CDR2 reads SYDVKM. CDR3 nucleotide sequence: TGTGCCAGCAGCTCGGCCTGGCTAGCTTTGAATGAGCAGTTCTTC. Amino acids: CASSSAWLALNEQFF.

The rearrangement joins TRBV12-3 or TRBV12-4 to TRBJ1-3; no reliable D call. Trimming stripped 5 bases from V and 0 bases from J, with 5 bases between. The CDR3 consists of 13 residues. CDR3 sequence reads: CASSPSSGNTIYF. DNA for the CDR3: TGTGCCAGCAGTCCGAGCTCTGGAAACACCATATATTTT.

Comment on this clonotype: A read error may be the cause here, since a much bigger clone is one base away. The chain carries TRBV5-1 and TRBJ2-5, with 7 bases aligning to TRBD1. V was pared by 3 bases and J by 4 bases, with 6 bases of the junction left unmatched. CDR1 and CDR2 from the germline V gene are SGHRS and YFSETQ. CDR3 length equals 14 residues. CDR3 amino acids: CASSSTGSRETQYF. The CDR3 region has the DNA TGCGCCAGCAGCTCGACAGGGAGTCGAGAGACCCAGTACTTC. Supplemented by reference TRBV5-1 and TRBJ2-5, the full variable domain reads KAGVTQTPRYLIKTRGQQVTLSCSPISGHRSVSWYQQTPGQGLQFLFEYFSETQRNKGNFPGRFSGRQFSNSRSEMNVSTLELGDSALYLCASSSTGSRETQYFGPGTRLLVL.

This clonotype occurred many times. This chain connects TRBV28 to TRBJ2-5; 9 nucleotides agree with TRBD2. The CDR3 contains 16 residues. J gave up 1 base and V 5 bases, and 8 bases lay outside the gene matches. Germline CDR1 is MDHEN and CDR2 is SYDVKM. The CDR3 coding sequence is TGTGCCAGCAGTCCCGGCCTAGCGGGGCTCCAAGAGACCCAGTACTTC. The encoded protein is CASSPGLAGLQETQYF.

This clonotype was seen repeatedly, ten times or more. This chain links TRBV28 with TRBJ2-7; D might be TRBD1 (6 bases). V lost 4 bases and J 1 base, leaving 17 bases between the germline ends. This CDR3 spans 16 amino acids. CDR1 is MDHEN and CDR2 is SYDVKM in the germline V gene. CDR3 DNA: TGTGCCAGCAGTTCCCCGGGCAGGGGTGAATCCTACGAGCAGTACTTC. Protein product: CASSSPGRGESYEQYF.

The chain links TRBV7-9 to TRBJ1-2, with TRBD1 matching over 9 bases. The CDR3 covers 16 residues. The V segment lost 5 bases and the J segment 3 bases; nucleotides outside the gene matches: 10. Germline V lookup: CDR1 SEHNR, CDR2 FQNEAQ (reference sequence). The CDR3 sequence: CASSPTRDRVDYGYTF. The CDR3 DNA sequence: TGTGCCAGCAGCCCAACCAGGGACAGGGTGGACTATGGCTACACCTTC.

A word on this clonotype: The junction and the germline gene differ at one end; a read error may be behind it. The chain joins TRBV7-9 to TRBJ2-2; perhaps TRBD2 as D (5 bases). Germline lookup yields CDR1 SEHNR and CDR2 FQNEAQ (reference sequence). This CDR3 comprises 16 residues. The CDR3 coding sequence is TGTGCCAGCAGCTTAGGAGCCTTAGTACACACCGGGGAACTGTTTTTT. Translated, it gives CASSLGALVHTGELFF. The variable domain in full, completed from reference TRBV7-9 and TRBJ2-2, reads DTGVSQNPRHKITKRGQNVTFRCDPISEHNRLYWYRQTLGQGPEFLTYFQNEAQLEKSRLLSDRFSAERPKGSFSTLEIQRTEQGDSAMYLCASSLGALVHTGELFFGEGSRLTVL.

In this sample, this clonotype turned up many times. The V and J genes are TRBV27 and TRBJ1-6; D is ambiguous. Germline V gene data show CDR1 as MNHEY and CDR2 as SMNVEV (reference sequence). V was trimmed by 2 bases and J by 5 bases, leaving 10 bases between them. The CDR3 has 15 residues. The CDR3 sequence is CASSLARVNNSPLHF. In DNA, the CDR3 is TGTGCCAGCAGTTTAGCCAGAGTGAATAATTCACCCCTCCACTTT.

In this sample, this clonotype turned up a few times. The chain links TRBV14 to TRBJ1-2; possibly TRBD1 for D (5 bases). The V gene lost 4 bases and the J gene lost 2 bases, with 11 bases spanning the gap. The CDR3 extends over 14 amino acids. Germline loops: CDR1 SGHDN, CDR2 FVKESK. CDR3: CASSRVDTNYGYTF. The CDR3 DNA reads TGTGCCAGCAGCCGTGTGGACACCAACTATGGCTACACCTTC.

As for this clonotype: A much bigger clone sits one base away, suggesting this may be a read error. The V call is TRBV15, the J call TRBJ1-4, with D unclear. CDR1 and CDR2 (germline): LNHNV, YYDKDF (reference sequence). CDR3 length equals 14 residues. V dropped 5 bases and J dropped 7 bases, with 14 bases sitting between them. The CDR3 is CATSPDMGSEKLFF. DNA of the CDR3: TGTGCCACCAGCCCCGACATGGGGAGTGAAAAACTGTTTTTT.

For this clonotype: A read error may produce the germline difference seen at one junction end. The gene calls are TRBV7-9 and TRBJ2-7, with D perhaps TRBD2 (6 bases). The J call is doubtful: the DNA matches TRBJ2-5 better. This CDR3 is 12 amino acids long. Per the germline V gene, CDR1 is SEHNR and CDR2 is FQNEAQ (reference sequence). DNA of the CDR3: TGTGCCGGCAGCCTTGCGGGGAGGACCCAGTACTTC. Residues: CAGSLAGRTQYF.

The chain joins TRBV4-3 to TRBJ1-1; D uncertain. Germline V gives CDR1 LGHNA, CDR2 YSLEER. The CDR3 has 14 amino acids. V lost 4 bases, J lost 1 base, and 10 bases lay in between. The CDR3 sequence: CASSPWTGNTEAFF. In DNA form, the CDR3 reads TGCGCCAGCAGCCCGTGGACGGGGAACACTGAAGCTTTCTTT.